The next 4 T cell receptor beta chains were all read from a single sample in a study of shared T cell receptors in the human thymus. Sequencing used immunoSEQ multiplex PCR; TCRdb keeps in-frame clones, though not all of them. The sample records some 640,000 clones, around 87% being singletons. These data were likewise used in another study, on human thymus T cells.

Material: thymocytes. The receptor source for this set is a boy younger than two with a congenital heart defect.

This chain uses TRBV14 with TRBJ2-3; 7 bases align to TRBD1. V lost 6 bases, J lost 2 bases, and 14 bases stayed unmatched. This CDR3 region has 17 residues. Germline CDR1 reads SGHDN; CDR2 reads FVKESK. CDR3 coding DNA: TGTGCCAGCAGTACGATGACAGGGCATAACTCCACAGATACGCAGTATTTT. It translates to CASSTMTGHNSTDTQYF.

This clone was observed a handful of times. The V gene is TRBV9, the J gene TRBJ1-1; D uncertain. There are 15 residues in the CDR3. The V gene lost 0 bases and the J gene lost 3 bases, with 12 bases spanning the gap. Per the germline V gene, CDR1 is SGDLS and CDR2 is YYNGEE. The CDR3 loop reads CASSVAKESDTEAFF. In DNA form, the CDR3 reads TGTGCCAGCAGCGTAGCTAAGGAGTCGGACACTGAAGCTTTCTTT.

The V gene is TRBV7-9, the J gene TRBJ1-1; unclear D gene. CDR3 length: 15 residues. The germline V and J ends were trimmed by 5 bases and 2 bases, with 15 bases remaining between them. In germline, CDR1 is SEHNR, CDR2 FQNEAQ (reference sequence). CDR3 nucleotides: TGTGCCAGCAGCACCGGGAAGAGGAAAAACACTGAAGCTTTCTTT. This gives the protein CASSTGKRKNTEAFF.

The chain uses TRBV27 and TRBJ2-7; 11 bases are a match to TRBD1. Trimming took 4 bases from V and 5 from J; bases not matched to a gene: 7. Germline-derived CDR1 and CDR2 are MNHEY and SMNVEV (reference sequence). The CDR3 is 15 amino acids. CDR3 residues: CASSSLDRGHHEQYF. CDR3 bases: TGTGCCAGCAGTTCCTTGGACAGGGGGCACCACGAGCAGTACTTC.